The rows below give T cell receptor beta chains drawn from one sample of a study of blood T cells in healthy people across ages. TCRdb itself ran the 5' RACE reads through MiXCR, one entry per CDR3 protein. The repertoire holds fewer than 1 million distinct CDR3 sequences, 44% seen once, with roughly 19% in the top ten. Material: blood. These receptor sequences come from a man aged 55 to 70 in good health. The CDR3 runs from the conserved cysteine through the conserved F or W.

V: TRBV6-4
J: TRBJ2-1
CDR3: CASSPGLLRGEQFF

V: TRBV20-1
J: TRBJ1-2
CDR3: CSATSRGYGYTF

V: TRBV20-1
J: TRBJ2-1
CDR3: CSARDRLAGVGDEQFF

V: TRBV29-1
J: TRBJ2-2
CDR3: CSGLAGANTGELFF

V: TRBV6-6
J: .
CDR3: CASSYRGRGAETQYF

V: TRBV10-3
J: TRBJ1-4
CDR3: CATGDREGEKLFF

V: TRBV18
J: TRBJ1-5
CDR3: CASSSGLGDQPQHF

V: TRBV9
J: TRBJ1-1
CDR3: CASSVLENLNTEAFF

V: TRBV28
J: TRBJ2-5
CDR3: CASGGSGGANNEQYF

V: TRBV6-5
J: TRBJ2-5
CDR3: CASSYASLVYF

V: TRBV6-2/TRBV6-3
J: TRBJ2-7
CDR3: CASSRLAGAYEQYF

V: TRBV6-5
J: TRBJ2-5
CDR3: CASGDLAVTETQYF

V: TRBV7-6
J: TRBJ2-3
CDR3: CASSLAGQGLTDTQYF

V: TRBV29-1
J: TRBJ1-4
CDR3: CSVTERSANEKLFF

V: TRBV6-2/TRBV6-3
J: .
CDR3: CASSYSKELLTETQYF

V: TRBV5-1
J: TRBJ2-7
CDR3: CASSIGGRSFTYEQYF